These 10 T cell receptor beta chains originate from one sample sequenced in a study of shared clonotypes between healthy human individuals (dated by TCRdb to the early 2020s). Receptors were amplified or captured by the immunoSEQ multiplex PCR assay. Not all clones reach the TCRdb copy of this immuneACCESS table, which keeps in-frame sequences only. Checked studies attribute under half of the gap to unresolved V genes and leave the rest unexplained. Here the sample has 600,000 to 750,000 clones; about 90% occur a single time. The ten largest clones take up 34% of the sample. Sequences were obtained from memory CD8+ T cells from PBMCs. The label giving this sample's cell subset or site can be read as: CD45RO+ cells pooled with CCR7-negative TemRA cells. The origin of the receptors is a man between 18 and 29 years old in good health. Some clones in this sample may be carry-over from other donors' samples.

The table lists this clone with a count of one. The gene calls are TRBV7-8 and TRBJ2-7; D is uncertain. The CDR3 spans 15 residues. Per the germline V gene, CDR1 is SGHVS and CDR2 is FQNEAQ. V was clipped by 2 bases and J by 2 bases, with 13 bases between them. CDR3 region: CASSLRARATYEQYF. The CDR3 DNA follows: TGTGCCAGCAGCTTAAGGGCCCGGGCAACCTACGAGCAGTACTTC.

The chain combines TRBV4-3 with TRBJ1-1; 7 positions agree with TRBD1. V lost 4 bases, J lost 0 bases, and 8 bases stayed unmatched. Germline CDR1 LGHNA, CDR2 YSLEER. This CDR3 comprises 16 residues. CDR3 coding DNA: TGCGCCAGCAGCCCCACCTACAGGGGCCTGAACACTGAAGCTTTCTTT. Residues: CASSPTYRGLNTEAFF.

This clone has just one count. The chain has TRBV10-3 and TRBJ2-6; D is ambiguous. Per germline, CDR1 ENHRY and CDR2 SYGVKD. The V and J ends lost 5 bases and 0 bases respectively, with 5 bases between them. The CDR3 has 14 amino acids. The CDR3 here is CAISWSSGANVLTF. In nucleotides, the CDR3 is TGTGCCATCAGTTGGAGCTCTGGGGCCAACGTCCTGACTTTC.

The chain joins TRBV4-1 to TRBJ2-4, with unresolved D. The CDR3 has 14 residues. Germline values: CDR1 MGHRA, CDR2 YSYEKL. Trimming cost V 4 bases and J 4 bases, with 11 bases left between them. The chain's CDR3 is CASSPPQQKNIQYF. In nucleotides, the CDR3 is TGCGCCAGCAGCCCTCCTCAGCAGAAAAACATTCAGTACTTC.

The chain carries TRBV27 and TRBJ1-2, with TRBD1 matching over 7 bases. The CDR3 totals 16 residues. V shed 3 bases and J 4 bases; nucleotides not matched to a gene: 11. The germline V gene has CDR1 MNHEY and CDR2 SMNVEV (reference sequence). The CDR3 DNA reads TGTGCCAGCAGTTTGGGGCCCACAGGGGATCCCTATGGCTACACCTTC. Translating it yields CASSLGPTGDPYGYTF.

The CDR3 bases are TGCGCCAGCAGCCAAGAGGAGGGAAGAGGACACGATACGCAGTATTTT. It yields the protein CASSQEEGRGHDTQYF. The rearrangement joins TRBV4-3 to TRBJ2-3, with D possibly TRBD2 on 6 matching bases. CDR1 is LGHNA and CDR2 is YSLEER in the germline V gene. The CDR3 sequence is 16 residues long. V was pared by 0 bases and J by 6 bases, with 16 bases between.

This clone has a single count. The same CDR3 also results from other DNA sequences found in this sample. This chain links TRBV28 with TRBJ2-7; D is unresolved. The V end lost 5 bases, the J end lost 0 bases, and 8 bases lay between the germline ends. The CDR3 sequence is 13 residues long. The germline V gene has CDR1 MDHEN and CDR2 SYDVKM. The CDR3 DNA reads as TGTGCCAGCAGTCTGGGCCACTCCTACGAGCAGTACTTC. Translating it yields CASSLGHSYEQYF. Full variable domain (rest looked up from reference TRBV28 and TRBJ2-7): DVKVTQSSRYLVKRTGEKVFLECVQDMDHENMFWYRQDPGLGLRLIYFSYDVKMKEKGDIPEGYSVSREKKERFSLILESASTNQTSMYLCASSLGHSYEQYFGPGTRLTVT.

The chain links TRBV28 to TRBJ1-2; 7 nucleotides match TRBD1. The J segment lost 4 bases and the V segment lost 1 base, leaving 6 bases of the junction unmatched. This CDR3 spans 15 amino acids. The germline V gene has CDR1 MDHEN and CDR2 SYDVKM. In DNA, the CDR3 is TGTGCCAGCAGTTTATATCTGACAGGGACCTATGGCTACACCTTC. Amino acids: CASSLYLTGTYGYTF.

The rearrangement joins TRBV7-9 to TRBJ2-1; D unresolved. Germline V gene data show CDR1 as SEHNR and CDR2 as FQNEAQ (reference sequence). This CDR3 region has 14 residues. Trimming pared 5 bases from V and 6 bases from J, leaving 14 bases between. CDR3 in DNA: TGTGCCAGCAGCCATAACTTATTCTCCAATGAGCAGTTCTTC. Translation gives CASSHNLFSNEQFF.

This chain uses TRBV6-1 with TRBJ2-7; the match to TRBD1 covers 8 bases. CDR1 and CDR2 from the germline V gene are MNHNS and SASEGT. With V trimmed by 8 bases and J by 2 bases, 8 bases remained unmatched. This CDR3 has 14 amino acids. The chain's CDR3 is CASGRTGLAYEQYF. For the CDR3, the DNA is TGTGCCAGCGGTAGGACAGGGCTCGCCTACGAGCAGTACTTC.